The present T cell receptor (beta chain) was sequenced within a study of identical twins. Notes on the study in general: In beta out-of-frame sequences, the excess sharing between twins was weaker. Twin pairs' shared out-of-frame alpha sequences were enriched in low generation probability. Monozygotic twin pairs showed more out-of-frame TCR alpha sharing than models estimated.

It was template switching that added a universal primer site, and there were unique molecular identifiers on the cDNA. Each CDR3 protein gets one entry after TCRdb re-called the 5' RACE reads with MiXCR. The sample yields roughly 260,000 distinct CDR3 sequences, more than 13% seen once. The ends were cut back, 1 base at V and 7 bases at J, with 0 bases in the middle. CDR1 and CDR2 from the germline V gene are KGHDR and SFDVKD. The CDR3 has 11 residues. This clonotype was seen ten or more times. Its antigen is undetermined. The chain joins TRBV24-1 to TRBJ2-2; no definite D call. The sample was memory (CD45RO+) T cells sorted from blood. The TCR originated in a woman aged 18-30 years in good health. The CDR3: CATSDFGELFF. The CDR3 DNA reads as TGTGCCACCAGTGATTTCGGGGAGCTGTTTTTT.